Below are 8 T cell receptor beta chains sequenced from a single sample in a study of patients and donors after allogeneic stem cell transplantation. Each CDR3 protein is one row after TCRdb ran MiXCR on the RT-PCR reads. The table records some 880,000 distinct CDR3 sequences, approximately 19% of them present only once. The sample was blood, either unsorted or a sorted T cell fraction (not recorded which). Receptor source: a human donor who was either an allogeneic HSCT recipient or a stem cell or donor lymphocyte infusion donor (not recorded which). It is not recorded whose cells these are; they may come from a transplant donor.

This clonotype has only a few counts. This chain joins TRBV20-1 and TRBJ2-2; D remains unclear. V lost 3 bases and J 4 bases, leaving 6 bases between the germline ends. The CDR3 consists of 12 residues. The germline V gene has CDR1 DFQATT and CDR2 SNEGSKA (reference sequence). Here the CDR3 DNA reads TGCAGTGCTAGTGGCAGCACCGGGGAGCTGTTTTTT. Its translation is CSASGSTGELFF.

The chain links TRBV7-2 to TRBJ1-1, with 7 bases matching TRBD1. V trimming: 2 bases; J trimming: 0 bases; junction bases outside the gene matches: 6. Germline V gene sequence: CDR1 SGHTA, CDR2 FQGNSA. The CDR3 sequence is 16 residues long. The chain's CDR3 is CASSLTGVFMNTEAFF. In nucleotides, the CDR3 is TGTGCCAGCAGCTTAACAGGGGTATTCATGAACACTGAAGCTTTCTTT.

The V call is TRBV21-1, the J call TRBJ2-3; no DNA check was done on the table's D call, TRBD1. TRBV21-1 is an annotated pseudogene. The CDR3 consists of 13 residues. The CDR3 nucleotides read TGTGCCAGCAGCCGAAAGATGGGCGGTACGCAGTATTTT. Its protein product is CASSRKMGGTQYF.

J is TRBJ1-4 and V is TRBV27; TRBD1 might be the D (6 bases). CDR3 length: 14 residues. The germline CDR1 and CDR2 sequences are MNHEY and SMNVEV (reference sequence). V dropped 1 base and J dropped 11 bases, with 14 bases sitting between them. The chain's CDR3 is CASSLLMRGQKLFF. The DNA for the CDR3 is TGTGCCAGCAGTTTATTGATGCGCGGACAGAAACTGTTTTTT.

In this sample, this clonotype turned up many times. This sequence joins TRBV5-6 and TRBJ2-1, with 10 bases lining up with TRBD2. CDR1 is SGHDT and CDR2 is YYEEEE in the germline V gene. V lost 4 bases and J lost 5; bases outside the gene matches: 9. CDR3 size: 16 residues. The DNA of the CDR3 is TGTGCCAGCAGCCTCTATACTAGCGGGAACCACAATGAGCAGTTCTTC. Translating it yields CASSLYTSGNHNEQFF.

This clonotype has only a few counts. V gene TRBV12-3 or TRBV12-4 combines with J gene TRBJ1-5; TRBD1 might be the D (6 bases). V was shortened by 6 bases and J by 7 bases, with 19 bases between the two germline ends. This CDR3 is 15 amino acids long. CDR3 region: CASRLQGKIDQPQHF. The CDR3 DNA follows: TGTGCCAGCAGGCTGCAGGGGAAGATAGACCAGCCCCAGCATTTT.

This clonotype showed up just a few times. This CDR3 is CSAPRPVYEQYF. The CDR3 coding sequence is TGCAGTGCTCCCCGTCCGGTCTACGAGCAGTACTTC. J is TRBJ2-7 and V is TRBV20-1; D is undetermined. V gave up 5 bases and J gave up 3 bases, with 11 bases separating them. CDR1 and CDR2 from the germline V gene are DFQATT and SNEGSKA (reference sequence). The CDR3 totals 12 residues.

In this sample, this clonotype turned up a few times. The chain uses TRBV7-2 and TRBJ2-7; no firm D call. Deletions cut 3 bases from V and 6 bases from J, with 6 bases between. CDR3 length equals 11 residues. The germline gives CDR1 SGHTA, CDR2 FQGNSA. The CDR3 nucleotides read TGTGCCAGCAGCTTCCAGGTCGAGCAGTACTTC. Amino acids: CASSFQVEQYF.